This entry lists 13 T cell receptor beta chains sequenced from one sample in a study of blood T cells in healthy people across ages (dated by TCRdb to the mid-2010s). Libraries came from 5' RACE. Sequencing was carried out with an Illumina HiSeq 2500. A second roughly 6 to 11 cycle PCR used a sample-barcoded 5' primer and a J-beta primer mix. TCRdb reprocessed the public reads (quality trimming at Q25 with fastp, clone calling with MiXCR) and kept in-frame beta chains. Identical CDR3 proteins give one entry, which carries the most common genes and DNA. The sample table lists 800,000 to 1,300,000 distinct CDR3 sequences, about 25% of them with a count of one. Around 0.7% of the sample comes from the top ten. The sample also formed part of further work on T cells of mothers and their children.

Specimen: blood. All receptors come from a girl aged 2 to 9 in good health.

The chain uses TRBV29-1 and TRBJ2-1; D might be TRBD1 or TRBD2, each matching 5 bases. The J call may be incorrect, as the DNA end agrees better with TRBJ2-7. The germline V gene has CDR1 SQVTM and CDR2 ANQGSEA. The CDR3 is made up of 13 amino acids. CDR3 amino acids: CSVGDRNYYEQYF. The CDR3 coding sequence is TGCAGCGTGGGAGACAGAAACTACTACGAGCAGTACTTC.

This rearrangement joins TRBV2 to TRBJ1-2, with D maybe TRBD1 (5 bases). The CDR3 has 17 residues. V lost 5 bases and J lost 6, with 25 bases in between. Germline V gene lookup returns CDR1 SNHLY and CDR2 FYNNEI. Written as DNA, the CDR3 is TGTGCCAGCAGTCCATACATCCAAATTACAGGCACTAATGGCTACACCTTC. This sequence encodes CASSPYIQITGTNGYTF.

The chain uses TRBV16 and TRBJ2-5; D is perhaps TRBD1 (5 bases). Germline CDR1 is KGHSY and CDR2 is FQNENV. Trimming shortened V by 2 bases and J by 2 bases, and 12 bases separated the two germline ends. The CDR3 has 15 amino acids. In DNA, the CDR3 is TGTGCCAGCAGCCAAATTACAGGACATCAAGAGACCCAGTACTTC. This gives the protein CASSQITGHQETQYF.

The genes are TRBV11-2 and TRBJ1-3, with D possibly TRBD1 on 5 matching bases. With 5 bases removed from V and 2 bases from J, the gap between germline ends came to 19 bases. Germline loops: CDR1 SGHAT, CDR2 FQNNGV. This CDR3 is built from 17 residues. The CDR3 DNA reads TGTGCCAGCAGCCCTTTGGGGATGTCAGGGACTGGAAACACCATATATTTT. It codes for CASSPLGMSGTGNTIYF.

The CDR3 sequence: CASSYSHIQYF. The CDR3 bases are TGTGCCAGCAGTTACTCCCACATTCAGTACTTC. The chain carries TRBV6-6 and TRBJ2-4; D uncertain. The germline V gene encodes CDR1 MNHNY and CDR2 SVGAGI (reference sequence). This CDR3 contains 11 residues. V was pared by 0 bases and J by 8 bases, with 2 bases between.

The chain is built from TRBV7-9 and TRBJ1-2; tentatively, D is TRBD1 (5 bases). The CDR3 totals 15 residues. Germline V CDR1 and CDR2: SEHNR, FQNEAQ (reference sequence). V was shortened by 0 bases and J by 8 bases, with 16 bases between the two germline ends. Written as DNA, the CDR3 is TGTGCCAGCAGCTTAGCTAATCCACAGGAAAACGGCTACACCTTC. This codes for CASSLANPQENGYTF.

J is TRBJ1-1 and V is TRBV29-1, with unresolved D. The CDR3 runs 14 residues. The germline gives CDR1 SQVTM, CDR2 ANQGSEA. Trimming took 0 bases from V and 2 from J, leaving 10 bases between them. Here the CDR3 reads CSVEDQDANTEAFF. CDR3 DNA sequence: TGCAGCGTTGAAGACCAGGACGCAAACACTGAAGCTTTCTTT.

This clonotype was observed at least ten times. CDR3 residues: CASSLDGVETQYF. DNA for the CDR3: TGTGCCAGCAGCTTAGATGGAGTTGAGACCCAGTACTTC. The chain has TRBV11-2 and TRBJ2-5; no reliable D call. Germline V CDR1 and CDR2: SGHAT, FQNNGV. V was cut by 0 bases and J by 5 bases, with 7 bases left in between. This CDR3 has 13 amino acids.

V is TRBV7-9 and J is TRBJ2-5; 8 bases are shared with TRBD2. The J call may be mistaken, given a closer DNA end match to TRBJ2-7. The germline CDR1 and CDR2 sequences are SEHNR and FQNEAQ (reference sequence). The CDR3 consists of 15 residues. CDR3 protein: CASSPGLASHYEQYF. CDR3 sequence (DNA): TGTGCCAGCAGCCCTGGACTAGCCAGTCATTACGAGCAGTACTTC.

This clonotype occurred a few times. The CDR3 spells CASSRNPSGPPYEQYF. The CDR3 region has the DNA TGTGCTAGTTCCCGAAACCCCAGCGGACCCCCCTACGAGCAGTACTTC. The chain recombines TRBV12-5 with TRBJ2-7; tentatively, D is TRBD2 (5 bases). The V end was cut by 8 bases, the J end by 2 bases, with 22 bases between. In germline, CDR1 is LGHNT, CDR2 FRNRAP. CDR3 length: 16 amino acids.

The gene calls are TRBV20-1 and TRBJ2-7; 12 bases fit TRBD1. This CDR3 has 14 residues. V was clipped by 5 bases and J by 6 bases; unmatched bases: 8. Germline V gene sequence: CDR1 DFQATT, CDR2 SNEGSKA (reference sequence). The CDR3 spells CSAPEEGQGAEQYF. Written as DNA, the CDR3 is TGCAGTGCTCCAGAAGAGGGACAGGGGGCCGAGCAGTACTTC.

This rearrangement joins TRBV21-1 to TRBJ2-5; the D call in the table, TRBD2, was not verified against the DNA. TRBV21-1 is designated a pseudogene. The CDR3 extends over 13 amino acids. The CDR3 nucleotides read TGTGCCAGCGGAGGGGCGGTAGGGGAGACCCAGTACTTC. It yields the protein CASGGAVGETQYF.

This clonotype was seen a few times. The V call is TRBV5-1, the J call TRBJ2-5, with 9 nucleotides matching TRBD1. The CDR3 extends over 15 amino acids. J gave up 4 bases and V 3 bases, and 7 bases lay outside the gene matches. Germline CDR1 and CDR2: SGHRS and YFSETQ. CDR3 bases: TGCGCCAGCAGCTACGCTGGACAGGGGAGAGAGACCCAGTACTTC. Encoded protein: CASSYAGQGRETQYF.